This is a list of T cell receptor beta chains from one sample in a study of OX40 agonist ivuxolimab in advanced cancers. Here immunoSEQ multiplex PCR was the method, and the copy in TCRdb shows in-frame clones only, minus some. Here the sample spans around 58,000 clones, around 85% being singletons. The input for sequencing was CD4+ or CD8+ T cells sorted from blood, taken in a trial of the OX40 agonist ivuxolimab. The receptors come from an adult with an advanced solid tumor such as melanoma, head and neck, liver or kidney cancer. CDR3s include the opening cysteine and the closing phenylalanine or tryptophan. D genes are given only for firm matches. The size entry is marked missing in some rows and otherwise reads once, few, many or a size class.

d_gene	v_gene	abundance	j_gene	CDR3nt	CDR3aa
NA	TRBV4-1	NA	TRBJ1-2	TGCGCCAGCACCCCAGGCCCGGTAGACTATGGCTACACCTTC	CASTPGPVDYGYTF
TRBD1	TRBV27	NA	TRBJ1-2	TGTGCCAGCAGCCCCGAGGACAGGTGGGCGGCAAACTATGGCTACACCTTC	CASSPEDRWAANYGYTF
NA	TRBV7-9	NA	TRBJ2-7	TGTGCCAGCGCCCCGGGGGGCAGACACGCCGAGCAGTACTTC	CASAPGGRHAEQYF
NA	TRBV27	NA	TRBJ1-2	TGTGCCAGCAGTTTAGGAAAGGGTGGGATCTATGGCTACACCTTC	CASSLGKGGIYGYTF
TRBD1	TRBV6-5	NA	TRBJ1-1	TGTGCCACCTTAGACAGGGATGAAGCTTTCTTT	CATLDRDEAFF
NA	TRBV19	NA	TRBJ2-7	TGTGCCAGTTTGGGGGCAGGGGTCTACGAGCAGTACTTC	CASLGAGVYEQYF
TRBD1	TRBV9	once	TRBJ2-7	TGTGCCAGCAGCCTTGGGACAGGGGGGATCTACGAGCAGTACTTC	CASSLGTGGIYEQYF
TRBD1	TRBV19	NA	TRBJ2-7	TGTGCCAGTAGTATGTCCGGGACAGGGGTAGGCGAGCAGTACTTC	CASSMSGTGVGEQYF
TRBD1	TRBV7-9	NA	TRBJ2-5	TGTGCCAGCAGCACAACAGGGGGACAGTACCAAGAGACCCAGTACTTC	CASSTTGGQYQETQYF
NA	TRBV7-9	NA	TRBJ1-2	TGTGCCAGCAGCTTAGGTGGCTACACCTTC	CASSLGGYTF
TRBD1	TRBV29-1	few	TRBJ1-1	TGCAGCGTTCTTGGGACAGGGACCACTGAAGCTTTCTTT	CSVLGTGTTEAFF
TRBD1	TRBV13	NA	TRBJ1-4	TGTGCCAGCAGCTCCCACGGGACAGGGCAGGAAAAACTGTTTTTT	CASSSHGTGQEKLFF
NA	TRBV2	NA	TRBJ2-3	TGTGCCAGCAGTGTGACCCGGACCGTCACAGATACGCAGTATTTT	CASSVTRTVTDTQYF
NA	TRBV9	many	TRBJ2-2	TGTGCCAGCAGCGTAGGCGTTGTGGGTACGAACACCGGGGAGCTGTTTTTT	CASSVGVVGTNTGELFF
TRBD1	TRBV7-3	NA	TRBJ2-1	TGTGCCAGCAGCGCAAGCGGACAGGGGGCGTCTGGTGAGCAGTTCTTC	CASSASGQGASGEQFF
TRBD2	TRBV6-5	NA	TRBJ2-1	TGTGCCAGCAGTTACGGGCGGGGGGCCTACAATGAGCAGTTCTTC	CASSYGRGAYNEQFF
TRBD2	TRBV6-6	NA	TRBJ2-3	TGTGCCAGCAGTTGGCCGGGACTAGACACAGATACGCAGTATTTT	CASSWPGLDTDTQYF
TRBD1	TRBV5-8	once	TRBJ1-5	TGTGCCAGCAGGCCTCCGACAGGGGAATTTCTTCAGCCCCAGCATTTT	CASRPPTGEFLQPQHF
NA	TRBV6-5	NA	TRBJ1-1	TGTGCCAGCTATCCCGGGAGGGACACTGAAGCTTTCTTT	CASYPGRDTEAFF
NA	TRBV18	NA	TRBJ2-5	TGTGCCAGCTCCCCCAGGGGGGACCAAGAGACCCAGTACTTC	CASSPRGDQETQYF
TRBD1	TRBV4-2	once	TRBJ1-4	TGTGCCAGCAGCCTCCAAGCCGGGACAGGGACAGAAAAACTGTTTTTT	CASSLQAGTGTEKLFF
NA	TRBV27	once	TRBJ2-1	TGTGCCAGCTCCCACCGTGGGGGAACCTACAATGAGCAGTTCTTC	CASSHRGGTYNEQFF
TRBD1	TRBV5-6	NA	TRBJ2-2	TGTGCCAGCAGCCCGGGACAGACCACCGGGGAGCTGTTTTTT	CASSPGQTTGELFF
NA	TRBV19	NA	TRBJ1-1	TGTGCCAGTAGTCTCACGGAGGGAAGATCTGAAGCTTTCTTT	CASSLTEGRSEAFF